The 5 T cell receptor beta chains reported below all come from one sample, sequenced in a study of cytomegalovirus exposure and HLA in healthy donors (TCRdb year 2017). Library method: the immunoSEQ multiplex PCR assay. This immuneACCESS table, as held by TCRdb, lists in-frame sequences with V and J called but not all clones. Of the missing ones, under half trace to an unresolved V gene in checked studies; the others have no known cause. This sample gives approximately 240,000 clones in total; 80% to 95% of them show up just once. The ten largest clonotypes hold more than 1% of the sample. The sample taken for sequencing was PBMCs. These receptors came from a young woman in good health and CMV-seronegative.

This chain joins TRBV6-1 and TRBJ1-5, with TRBD1 matching 9 bases. Germline trimming cut 4 bases from V and 1 base from J; bases unmatched to any gene: 8. The CDR3 consists of 17 residues. Germline V CDR1 and CDR2: MNHNS, SASEGT. The CDR3 here is CASSGGQGVGSNQPQHF. The CDR3 region has the DNA TGTGCCAGCAGTGGGGGACAGGGCGTAGGGAGCAATCAGCCCCAGCATTTT.

This chain links TRBV28 with TRBJ2-3, with D hard to call. V lost 5 bases and J 5 bases, leaving 8 bases between the germline ends. The V gene's germline CDR1 is MDHEN and CDR2 SYDVKM. CDR3 length: 12 amino acids. The CDR3: CASSQTEDTQYF. Written as DNA, the CDR3 is TGTGCCAGCAGTCAGACTGAAGATACGCAGTATTTT.

This clone was seen a handful of times. This chain links TRBV6-5 with TRBJ1-2; the D gene is possibly TRBD1 (5 bases). This CDR3 is 12 amino acids long. Germline V lookup: CDR1 MNHEY, CDR2 SVGAGI. V was trimmed by 8 bases and J by 3 bases, leaving 10 bases between them. The CDR3 coding sequence is TGTGCCAGCCGACGGGGGGACTATGGCTACACCTTC. Its protein product is CASRRGDYGYTF.

In nucleotides, the CDR3 is TGTGCCAGCAGTTACTCTCTGGCAGACGGGGAAAAACTGTTTTTT. This translates into CASSYSLADGEKLFF. This sequence joins TRBV6-5 and TRBJ1-4; D gene unclear. This CDR3 is built from 15 residues. Germline values: CDR1 MNHEY, CDR2 SVGAGI. V was pared by 0 bases and J by 8 bases, with 13 bases between.

The chain recombines TRBV19 with TRBJ1-2; TRBD1 might be the D (6 bases). This CDR3 spans 12 amino acids. CDR1 is LNHDA and CDR2 is SQIVND in the germline V gene (reference sequence). The germline V and J ends were trimmed by 3 bases and 7 bases, with 9 bases remaining between them. The CDR3 sequence is CASSIGQLGYTF. CDR3 in DNA: TGTGCCAGTAGTATCGGACAGCTTGGCTACACCTTC.